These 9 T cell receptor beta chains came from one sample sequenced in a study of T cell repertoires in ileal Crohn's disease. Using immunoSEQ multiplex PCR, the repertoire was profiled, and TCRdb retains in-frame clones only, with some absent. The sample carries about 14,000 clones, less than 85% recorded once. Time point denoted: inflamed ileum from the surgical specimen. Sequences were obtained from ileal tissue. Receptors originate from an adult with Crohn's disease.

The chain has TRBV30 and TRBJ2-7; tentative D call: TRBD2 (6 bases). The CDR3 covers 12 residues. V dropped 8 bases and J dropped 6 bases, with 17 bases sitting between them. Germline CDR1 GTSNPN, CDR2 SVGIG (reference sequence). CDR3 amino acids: CAGGDFNSEQYF. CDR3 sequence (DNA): TGTGCCGGAGGGGACTTTAATTCCGAGCAGTACTTC.

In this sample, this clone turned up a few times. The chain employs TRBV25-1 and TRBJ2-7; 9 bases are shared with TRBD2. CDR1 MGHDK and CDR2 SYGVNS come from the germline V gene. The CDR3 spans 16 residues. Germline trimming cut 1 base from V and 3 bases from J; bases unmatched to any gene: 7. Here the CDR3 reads CASSELGAGGLYEQYF. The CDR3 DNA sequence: TGTGCCAGCAGTGAATTAGGAGCGGGGGGCCTCTACGAGCAGTACTTC.

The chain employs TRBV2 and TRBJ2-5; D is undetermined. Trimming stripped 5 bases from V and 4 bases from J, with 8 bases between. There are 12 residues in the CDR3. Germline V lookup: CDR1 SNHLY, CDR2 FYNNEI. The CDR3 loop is CASSTSGETQYF. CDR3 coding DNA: TGTGCCAGCAGTACCTCCGGAGAGACCCAGTACTTC.

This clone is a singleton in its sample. CDR3 nucleotide sequence: TGTGCCACCAGCAGCGCCCATGGACAGGGCAACTATGGCTACACCTTC. Protein product: CATSSAHGQGNYGYTF. This chain links TRBV15 with TRBJ1-2, with 8 bases matching TRBD1. CDR3 length: 16 residues. The V gene end was trimmed by 3 bases and the J gene end by 2 bases; junction bases not matched to a gene: 8. Germline V CDR1 and CDR2: LNHNV, YYDKDF (reference sequence).

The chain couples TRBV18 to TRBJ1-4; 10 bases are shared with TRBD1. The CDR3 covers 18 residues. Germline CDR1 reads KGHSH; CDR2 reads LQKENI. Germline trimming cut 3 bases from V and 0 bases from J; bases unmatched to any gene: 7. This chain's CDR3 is CASSPPGQGIATNEKLFF. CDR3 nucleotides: TGTGCCAGCTCACCCCCGGGACAGGGGATTGCAACTAATGAAAAACTGTTTTTT.

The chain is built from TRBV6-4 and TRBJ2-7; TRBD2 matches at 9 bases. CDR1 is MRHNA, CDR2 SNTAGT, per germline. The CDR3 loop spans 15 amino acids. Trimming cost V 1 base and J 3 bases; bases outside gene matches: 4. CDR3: CASSDLERGVYEQYF. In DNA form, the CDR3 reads TGTGCCAGCAGTGACTTGGAGCGGGGGGTCTACGAGCAGTACTTC.

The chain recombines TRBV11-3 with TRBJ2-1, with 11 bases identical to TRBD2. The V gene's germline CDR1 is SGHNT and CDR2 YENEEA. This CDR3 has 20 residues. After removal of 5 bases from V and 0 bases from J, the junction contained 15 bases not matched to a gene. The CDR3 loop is CASSQTSGAVDRSSYNEQFF. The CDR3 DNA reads TGTGCCAGCAGCCAGACTAGCGGGGCCGTTGACCGCAGCTCCTACAATGAGCAGTTCTTC.

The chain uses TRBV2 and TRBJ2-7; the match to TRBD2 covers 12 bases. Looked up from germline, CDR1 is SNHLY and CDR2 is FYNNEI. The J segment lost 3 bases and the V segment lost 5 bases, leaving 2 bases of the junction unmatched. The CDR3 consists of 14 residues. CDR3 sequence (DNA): TGTGCCAGCAGTCGGACTAGCGGGGTCTACGAGCAGTACTTC. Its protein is CASSRTSGVYEQYF.

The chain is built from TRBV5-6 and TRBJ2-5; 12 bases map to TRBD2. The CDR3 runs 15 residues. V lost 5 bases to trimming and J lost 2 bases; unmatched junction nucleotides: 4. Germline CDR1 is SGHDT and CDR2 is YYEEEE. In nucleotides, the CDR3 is TGTGCCAGCAGGTTGCTAGCGGGGGGGCAAGAGACCCAGTACTTC. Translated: CASRLLAGGQETQYF.